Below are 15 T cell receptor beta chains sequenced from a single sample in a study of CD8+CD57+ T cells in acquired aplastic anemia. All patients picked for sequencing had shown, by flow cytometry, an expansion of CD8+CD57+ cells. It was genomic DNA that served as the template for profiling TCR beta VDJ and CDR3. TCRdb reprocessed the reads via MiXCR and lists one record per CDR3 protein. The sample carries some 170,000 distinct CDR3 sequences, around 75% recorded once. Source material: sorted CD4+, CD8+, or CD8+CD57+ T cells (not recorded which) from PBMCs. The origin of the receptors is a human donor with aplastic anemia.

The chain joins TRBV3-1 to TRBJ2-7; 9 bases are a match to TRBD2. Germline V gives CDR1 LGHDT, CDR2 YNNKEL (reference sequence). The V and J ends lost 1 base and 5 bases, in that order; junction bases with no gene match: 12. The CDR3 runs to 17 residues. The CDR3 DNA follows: TGTGCCAGCAGCCAAGTGCATGCGGGGGGGTTTTATAACGAGCAGTACTTC. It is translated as CASSQVHAGGFYNEQYF.

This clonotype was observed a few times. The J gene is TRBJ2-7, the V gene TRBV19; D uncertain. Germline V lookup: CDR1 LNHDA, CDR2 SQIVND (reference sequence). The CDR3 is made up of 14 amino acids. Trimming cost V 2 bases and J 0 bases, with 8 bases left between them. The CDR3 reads CASSITEYSYEQYF. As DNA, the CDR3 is TGTGCCAGTAGTATAACGGAATACTCCTACGAGCAGTACTTC. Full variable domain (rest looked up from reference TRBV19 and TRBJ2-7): DGGITQSPKYLFRKEGQNVTLSCEQNLNHDAMYWYRQDPGQGLRLIYYSQIVNDFQKGDIAEGYSVSREKKESFPLTVTSAQKNPTAFYLCASSITEYSYEQYFGPGTRLTVT.

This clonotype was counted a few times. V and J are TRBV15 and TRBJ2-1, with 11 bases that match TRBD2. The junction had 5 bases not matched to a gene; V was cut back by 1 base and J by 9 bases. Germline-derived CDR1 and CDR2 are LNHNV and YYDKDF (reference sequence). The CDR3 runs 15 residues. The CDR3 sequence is CATSRGTSGSTEQFF. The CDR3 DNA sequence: TGTGCCACCAGCAGAGGAACTAGCGGGAGCACTGAGCAGTTCTTC.

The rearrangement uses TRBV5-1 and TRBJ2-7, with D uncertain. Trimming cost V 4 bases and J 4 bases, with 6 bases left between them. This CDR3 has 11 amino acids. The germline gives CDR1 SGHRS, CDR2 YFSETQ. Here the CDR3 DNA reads TGCGCCAGCAGCGGCGAATACGAGCAGTACTTC. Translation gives CASSGEYEQYF. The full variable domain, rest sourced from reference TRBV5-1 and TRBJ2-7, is KAGVTQTPRYLIKTRGQQVTLSCSPISGHRSVSWYQQTPGQGLQFLFEYFSETQRNKGNFPGRFSGRQFSNSRSEMNVSTLELGDSALYLCASSGEYEQYFGPGTRLTVT.

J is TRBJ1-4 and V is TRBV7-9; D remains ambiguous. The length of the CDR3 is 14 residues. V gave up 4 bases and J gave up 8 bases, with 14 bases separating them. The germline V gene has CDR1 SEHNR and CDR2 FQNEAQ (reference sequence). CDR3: CASSSRTEGEKLFF. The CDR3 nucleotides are TGTGCCAGCAGCTCCCGAACGGAGGGCGAAAAACTGTTTTTT.

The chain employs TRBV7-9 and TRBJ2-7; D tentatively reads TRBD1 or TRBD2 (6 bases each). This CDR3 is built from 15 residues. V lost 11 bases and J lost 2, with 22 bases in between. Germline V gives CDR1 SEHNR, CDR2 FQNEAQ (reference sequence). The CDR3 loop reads CAGASVDRLAYEQYF. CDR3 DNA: TGTGCCGGAGCCTCAGTGGACAGACTAGCCTACGAGCAGTACTTC. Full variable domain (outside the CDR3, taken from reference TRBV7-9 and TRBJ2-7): DTGVSQNPRHKITKRGQNVTFRCDPISEHNRLYWYRQTLGQGPEFLTYFQNEAQLEKSRLLSDRFSAERPKGSFSTLEIQRTEQGDSAMYLCAGASVDRLAYEQYFGPGTRLTVT.

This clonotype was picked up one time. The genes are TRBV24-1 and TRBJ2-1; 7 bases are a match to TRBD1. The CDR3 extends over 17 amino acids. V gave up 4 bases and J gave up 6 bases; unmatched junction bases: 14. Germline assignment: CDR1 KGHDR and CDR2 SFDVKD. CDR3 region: CATSDPPGQGVGNEQFF. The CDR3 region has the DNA TGTGCCACCAGTGACCCTCCGGGGCAGGGGGTGGGCAATGAGCAGTTCTTC.

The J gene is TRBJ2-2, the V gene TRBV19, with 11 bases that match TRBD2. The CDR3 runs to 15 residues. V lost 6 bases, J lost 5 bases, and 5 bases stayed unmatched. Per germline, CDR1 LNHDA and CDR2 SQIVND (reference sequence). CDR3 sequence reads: CASSTSGSGTGELFF. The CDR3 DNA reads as TGTGCCAGTAGCACTAGCGGGAGTGGGACCGGGGAGCTGTTTTTT.

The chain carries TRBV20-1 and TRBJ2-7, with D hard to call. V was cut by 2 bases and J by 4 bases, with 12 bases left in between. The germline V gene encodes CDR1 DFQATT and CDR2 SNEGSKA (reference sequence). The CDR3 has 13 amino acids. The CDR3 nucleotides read TGCAGTGCTAGACGGCTTCTGACGTACGAGCAGTACTTC. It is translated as CSARRLLTYEQYF.

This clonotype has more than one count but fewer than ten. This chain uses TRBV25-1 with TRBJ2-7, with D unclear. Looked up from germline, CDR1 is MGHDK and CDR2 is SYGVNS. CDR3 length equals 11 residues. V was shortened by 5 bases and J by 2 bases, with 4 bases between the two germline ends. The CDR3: CASSRAYEQYF. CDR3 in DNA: TGTGCCAGCAGTCGTGCCTACGAGCAGTACTTC.

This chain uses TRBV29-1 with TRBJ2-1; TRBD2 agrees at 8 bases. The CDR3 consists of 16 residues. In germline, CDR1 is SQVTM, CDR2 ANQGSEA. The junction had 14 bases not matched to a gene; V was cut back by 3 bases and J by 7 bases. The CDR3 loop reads CSVDQREPFVSNEQFF. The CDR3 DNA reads TGCAGCGTTGACCAGCGGGAGCCTTTCGTTTCGAATGAGCAGTTCTTC.

The CDR3 DNA is TGTGCCAGCAGTGACGGCAGGGCGAACTATGGCTACACCTTC. The encoded protein is CASSDGRANYGYTF. The rearrangement joins TRBV2 to TRBJ1-2, with D perhaps TRBD1 (5 bases). Trimming cost V 3 bases and J 2 bases, with 10 bases left between them. The germline V gene encodes CDR1 SNHLY and CDR2 FYNNEI. The CDR3 has 14 amino acids.

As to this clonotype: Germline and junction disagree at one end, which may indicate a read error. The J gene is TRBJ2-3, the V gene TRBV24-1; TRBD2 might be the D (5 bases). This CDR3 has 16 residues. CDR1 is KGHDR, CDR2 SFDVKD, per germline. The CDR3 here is CVTSEGTQPFTDTQYF. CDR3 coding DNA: TGTGTCACCAGTGAGGGAACGCAACCTTTCACAGATACGCAGTATTTT.

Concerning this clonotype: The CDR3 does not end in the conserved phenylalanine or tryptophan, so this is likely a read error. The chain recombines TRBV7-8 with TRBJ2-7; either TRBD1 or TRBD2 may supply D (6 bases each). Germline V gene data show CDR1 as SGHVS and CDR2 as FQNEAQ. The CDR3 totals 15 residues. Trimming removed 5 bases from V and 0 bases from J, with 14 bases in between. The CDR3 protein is CASSIEGGFSYEQYL. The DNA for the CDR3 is TGTGCCAGCAGCATAGAGGGGGGTTTCTCCTACGAGCAGTACCTC.

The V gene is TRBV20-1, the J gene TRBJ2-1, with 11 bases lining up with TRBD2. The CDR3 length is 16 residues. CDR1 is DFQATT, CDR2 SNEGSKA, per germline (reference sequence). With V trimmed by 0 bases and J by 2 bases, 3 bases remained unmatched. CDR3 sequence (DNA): TGCAGTGCTAGAGATGGTAGCGGGAGGGCCTACAATGAGCAGTTCTTC. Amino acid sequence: CSARDGSGRAYNEQFF.